This TCR beta chain was captured in a study of blood T cell repertoires in COVID-19. Across the study: PBMCs, B-cell-depleted T cells, or T cells were the source of the cDNA or gDNA that made up the material.

Original processing methods: Reference gene primer amplification yielded estimated nucleated cell counts. This table comes from immunoSEQ multiplex PCR, and its TCRdb copy is limited to in-frame clones, with some not included. V and J calls and clone size come straight from that table; D and trimming were deduced from the DNA. Of 270,000 or so clones listed, roughly 90% are singletons. The CDR3 consists of 14 residues. In germline, CDR1 is SGHNT, CDR2 YYREEE (reference sequence). Trimming left V 2 bases short and J 14 bases short, with 17 bases between. The rearrangement links TRBV5-4 to TRBJ1-6, with TRBD1 as a possible D gene (5 bases). The TCR originated in a woman aged 25 to 39 with active or convalescent COVID-19. The sample comprised peripheral blood. CDR3 DNA: TGTGCCAGCAGCTTAGCGGGGCCCCATGTGGCCCTCCACTTT. This sequence encodes CASSLAGPHVALHF.